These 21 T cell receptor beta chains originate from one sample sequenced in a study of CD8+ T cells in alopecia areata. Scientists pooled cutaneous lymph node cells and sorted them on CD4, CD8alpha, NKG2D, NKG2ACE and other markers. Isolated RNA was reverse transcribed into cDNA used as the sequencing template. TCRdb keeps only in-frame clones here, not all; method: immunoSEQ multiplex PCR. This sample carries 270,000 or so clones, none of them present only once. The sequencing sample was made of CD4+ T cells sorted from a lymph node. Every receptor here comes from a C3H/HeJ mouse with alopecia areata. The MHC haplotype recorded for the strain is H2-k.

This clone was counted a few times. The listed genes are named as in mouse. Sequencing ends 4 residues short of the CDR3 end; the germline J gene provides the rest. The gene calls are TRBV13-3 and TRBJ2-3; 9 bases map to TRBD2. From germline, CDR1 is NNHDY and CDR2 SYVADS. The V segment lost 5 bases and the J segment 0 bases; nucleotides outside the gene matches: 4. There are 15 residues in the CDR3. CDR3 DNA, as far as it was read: TGTGCCAGCAGCACCGGGACTGGGAGTGCAGAA. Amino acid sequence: CASSTGTGSAE. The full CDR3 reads CASSTGTGSAETLYF.

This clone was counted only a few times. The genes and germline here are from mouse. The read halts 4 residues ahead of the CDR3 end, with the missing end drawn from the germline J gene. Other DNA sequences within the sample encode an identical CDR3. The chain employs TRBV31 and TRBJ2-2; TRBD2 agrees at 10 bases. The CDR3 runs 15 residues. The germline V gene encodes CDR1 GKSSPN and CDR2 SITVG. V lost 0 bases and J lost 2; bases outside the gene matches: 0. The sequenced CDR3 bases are TGTGCCTGGAGTCTGGACTGGGGGAACACCGGG. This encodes CAWSLDWGNTG. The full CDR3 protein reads CAWSLDWGNTGQLYF.

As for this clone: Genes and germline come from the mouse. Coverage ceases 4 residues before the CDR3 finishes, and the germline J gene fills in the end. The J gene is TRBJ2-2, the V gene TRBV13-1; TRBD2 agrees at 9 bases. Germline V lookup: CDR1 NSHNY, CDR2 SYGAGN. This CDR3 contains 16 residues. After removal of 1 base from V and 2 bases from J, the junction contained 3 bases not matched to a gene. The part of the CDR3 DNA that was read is TGTGCCAGCAGTGATTACACTGGGGGGAACACCGGG. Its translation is CASSDYTGGNTG. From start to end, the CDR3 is CASSDYTGGNTGQLYF.

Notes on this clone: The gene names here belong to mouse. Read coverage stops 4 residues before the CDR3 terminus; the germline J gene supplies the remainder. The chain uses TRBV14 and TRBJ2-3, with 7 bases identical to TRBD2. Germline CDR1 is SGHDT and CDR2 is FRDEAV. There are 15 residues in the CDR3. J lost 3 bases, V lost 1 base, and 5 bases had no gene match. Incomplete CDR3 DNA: TGTGCCAGCAGTTTCGGGGGGGAAGGGGCAGAA. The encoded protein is CASSFGGEGAE. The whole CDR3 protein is CASSFGGEGAETLYF.

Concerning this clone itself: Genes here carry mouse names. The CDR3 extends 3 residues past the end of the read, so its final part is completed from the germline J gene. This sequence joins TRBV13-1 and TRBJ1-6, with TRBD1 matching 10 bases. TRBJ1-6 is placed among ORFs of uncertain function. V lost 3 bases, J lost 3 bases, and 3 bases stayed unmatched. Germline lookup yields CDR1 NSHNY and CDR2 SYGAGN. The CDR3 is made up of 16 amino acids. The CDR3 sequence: CASSVRDRGYNSPLYF. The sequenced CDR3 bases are TGTGCCAGCAGTGTCCGGGACAGGGGCTATAATTCGCCC.

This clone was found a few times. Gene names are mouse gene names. CDR3 DNA (partial): TGTGCCAGCGAGGGGGTTAACCAAGAC. Its protein product is CASEGVNQD. The full CDR3 sequence reads CASEGVNQDTQYF. The chain employs TRBV13-1 and TRBJ2-5; D may be TRBD1 (6 bases). The CDR3 goes on 4 residues after the read ends, and that part is filled in from the germline J gene. Trimming cost V 7 bases and J 0 bases, with 9 bases left between them. This CDR3 comprises 13 residues. CDR1 and CDR2 from the germline V gene are NSHNY and SYGAGN.

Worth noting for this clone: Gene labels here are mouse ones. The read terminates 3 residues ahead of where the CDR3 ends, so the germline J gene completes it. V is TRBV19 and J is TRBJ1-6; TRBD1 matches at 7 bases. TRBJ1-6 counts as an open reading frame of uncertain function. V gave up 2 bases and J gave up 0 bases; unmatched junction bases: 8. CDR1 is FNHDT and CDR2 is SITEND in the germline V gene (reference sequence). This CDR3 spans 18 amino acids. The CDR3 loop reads CASSIGDRGNSYNSPLYF. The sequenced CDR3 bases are TGTGCCAGCAGTATTGGGGACAGAGGAAATTCCTATAATTCGCCC.

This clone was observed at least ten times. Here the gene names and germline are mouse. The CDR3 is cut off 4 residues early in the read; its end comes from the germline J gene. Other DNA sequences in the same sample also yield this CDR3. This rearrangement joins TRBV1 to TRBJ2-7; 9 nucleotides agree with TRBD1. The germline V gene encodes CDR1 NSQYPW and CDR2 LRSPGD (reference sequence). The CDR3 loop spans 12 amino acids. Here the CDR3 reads CTCSGTGDEQYF. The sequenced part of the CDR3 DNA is TGCACCTGCAGTGGGACAGGGGAT.

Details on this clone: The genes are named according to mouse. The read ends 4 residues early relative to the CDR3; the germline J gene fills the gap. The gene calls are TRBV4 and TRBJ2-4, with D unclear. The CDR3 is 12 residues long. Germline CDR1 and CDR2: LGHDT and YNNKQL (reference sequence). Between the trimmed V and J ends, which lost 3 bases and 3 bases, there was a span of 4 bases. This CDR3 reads CASSYGQNTLYF. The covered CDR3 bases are TGTGCCAGCAGCTATGGGCAAAAC.

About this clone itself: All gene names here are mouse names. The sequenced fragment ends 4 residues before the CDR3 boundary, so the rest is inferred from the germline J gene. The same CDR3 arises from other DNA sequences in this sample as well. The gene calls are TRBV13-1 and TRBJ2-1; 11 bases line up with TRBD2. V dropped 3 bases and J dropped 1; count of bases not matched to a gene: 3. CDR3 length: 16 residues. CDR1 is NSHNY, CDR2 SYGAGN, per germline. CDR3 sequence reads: CASSGGLGVNYAEQFF. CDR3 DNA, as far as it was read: TGTGCCAGCAGTGGGGGACTGGGGGTCAACTATGCT.

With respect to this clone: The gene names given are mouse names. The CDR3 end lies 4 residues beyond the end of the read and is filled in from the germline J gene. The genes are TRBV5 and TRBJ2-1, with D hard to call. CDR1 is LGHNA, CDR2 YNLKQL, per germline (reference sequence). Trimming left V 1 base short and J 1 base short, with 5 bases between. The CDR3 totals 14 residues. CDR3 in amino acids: CASSQVQNYAEQFF. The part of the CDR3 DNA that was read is TGTGCCAGCAGCCAAGTCCAGAACTATGCT.

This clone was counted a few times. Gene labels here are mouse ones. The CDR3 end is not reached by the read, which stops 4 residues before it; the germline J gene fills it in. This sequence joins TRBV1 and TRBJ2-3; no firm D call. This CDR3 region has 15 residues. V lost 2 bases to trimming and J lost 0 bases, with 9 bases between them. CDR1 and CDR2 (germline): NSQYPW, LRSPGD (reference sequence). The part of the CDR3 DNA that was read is TGCACCTGCAGTGCACCAGGCCTTAGTGCAGAA. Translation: CTCSAPGLSAE. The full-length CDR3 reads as CTCSAPGLSAETLYF.

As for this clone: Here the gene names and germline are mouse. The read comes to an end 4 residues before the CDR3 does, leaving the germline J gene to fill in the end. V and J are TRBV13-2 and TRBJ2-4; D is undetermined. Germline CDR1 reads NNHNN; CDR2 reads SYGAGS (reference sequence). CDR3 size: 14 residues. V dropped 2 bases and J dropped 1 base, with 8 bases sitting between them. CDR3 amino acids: CASGDPRGQNTLYF. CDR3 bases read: TGTGCCAGCGGTGACCCTAGGGGTCAAAAC.

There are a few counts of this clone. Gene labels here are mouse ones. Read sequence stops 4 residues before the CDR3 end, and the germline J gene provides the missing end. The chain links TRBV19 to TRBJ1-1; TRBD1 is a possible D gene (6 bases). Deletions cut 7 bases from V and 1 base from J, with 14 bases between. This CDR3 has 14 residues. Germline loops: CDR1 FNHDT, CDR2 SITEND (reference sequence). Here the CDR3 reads CASVERGGNTEVFF. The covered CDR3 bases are TGTGCCAGCGTCGAGAGGGGGGGGAACACA.

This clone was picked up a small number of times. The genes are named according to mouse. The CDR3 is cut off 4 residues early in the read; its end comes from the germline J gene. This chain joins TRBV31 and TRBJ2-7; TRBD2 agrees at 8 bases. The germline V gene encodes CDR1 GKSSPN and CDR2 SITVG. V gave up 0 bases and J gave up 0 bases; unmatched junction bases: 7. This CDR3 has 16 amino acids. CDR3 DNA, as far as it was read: TGTGCCTGGAGTCTAGGGGCTGGGGGGAGCTCCTAT. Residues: CAWSLGAGGSSY. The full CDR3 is CAWSLGAGGSSYEQYF.

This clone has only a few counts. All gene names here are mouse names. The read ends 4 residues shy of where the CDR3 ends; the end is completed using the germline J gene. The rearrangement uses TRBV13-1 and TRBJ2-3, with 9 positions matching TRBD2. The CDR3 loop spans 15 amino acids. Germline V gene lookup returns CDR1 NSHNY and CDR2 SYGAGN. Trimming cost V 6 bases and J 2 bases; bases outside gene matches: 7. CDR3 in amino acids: CASNRLGASAETLYF. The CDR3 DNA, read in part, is TGTGCCAGCAACAGACTGGGGGCCTCTGCAGAA.

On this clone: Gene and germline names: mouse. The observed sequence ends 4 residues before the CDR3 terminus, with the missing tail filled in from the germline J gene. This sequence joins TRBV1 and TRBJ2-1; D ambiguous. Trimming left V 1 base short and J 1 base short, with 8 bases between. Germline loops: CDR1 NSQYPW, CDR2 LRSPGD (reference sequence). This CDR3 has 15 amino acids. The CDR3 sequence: CTCSAVLVNYAEQFF. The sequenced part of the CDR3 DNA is TGCACCTGCAGTGCAGTGTTGGTCAACTATGCT.

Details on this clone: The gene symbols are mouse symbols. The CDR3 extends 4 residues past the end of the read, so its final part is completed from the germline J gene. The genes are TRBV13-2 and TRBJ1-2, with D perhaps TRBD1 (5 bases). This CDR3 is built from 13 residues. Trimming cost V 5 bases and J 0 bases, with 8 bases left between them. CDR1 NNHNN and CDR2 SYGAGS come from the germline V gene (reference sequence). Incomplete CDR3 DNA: TGTGCCAGCGGAGGGGAGGCAAACTCC. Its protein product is CASGGEANS. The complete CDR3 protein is CASGGEANSDYTF.

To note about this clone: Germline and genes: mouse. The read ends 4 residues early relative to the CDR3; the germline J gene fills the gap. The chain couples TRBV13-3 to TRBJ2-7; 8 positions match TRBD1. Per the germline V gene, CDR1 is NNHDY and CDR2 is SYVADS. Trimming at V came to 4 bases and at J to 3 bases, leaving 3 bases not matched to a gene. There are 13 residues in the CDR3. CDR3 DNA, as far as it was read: TGTGCCAGCAGTAACAGGGGGGTCTAT. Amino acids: CASSNRGVY. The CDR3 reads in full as CASSNRGVYEQYF.

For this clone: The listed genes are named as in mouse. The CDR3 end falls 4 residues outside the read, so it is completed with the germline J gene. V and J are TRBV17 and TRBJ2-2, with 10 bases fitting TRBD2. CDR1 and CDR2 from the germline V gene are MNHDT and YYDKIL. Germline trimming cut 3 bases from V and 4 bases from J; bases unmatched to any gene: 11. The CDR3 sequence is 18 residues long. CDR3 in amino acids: CASSSPPGGALGTGQLYF. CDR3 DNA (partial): TGTGCTAGCAGTAGCCCCCCTGGGGGGGCGCTGGGCACCGGG.

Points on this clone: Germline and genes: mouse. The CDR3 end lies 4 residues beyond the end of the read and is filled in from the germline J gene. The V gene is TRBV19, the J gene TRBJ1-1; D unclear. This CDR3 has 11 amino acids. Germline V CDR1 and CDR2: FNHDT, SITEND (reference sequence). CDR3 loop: CASSMQTEVFF. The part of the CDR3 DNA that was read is TGTGCCAGCAGTATGCAGACA. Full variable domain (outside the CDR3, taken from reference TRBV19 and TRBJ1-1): GGIITQTPKFLIGQEGQKLTLKCQQNFNHDTMYWYRQDSGKGLRLIYYSITENDLQKGDLSEGYDASREKKSSFSLTVTSAQKNEMAVFLCASSMQTEVFFGKGTRLTVV.